This T cell receptor (beta chain) is from a study of CD8+ T cells in alopecia areata. Study-wide points: Lesional scalp, notably in alopecia totalis/universalis, had clonality above that of normal scalp. There were many expanded lesional clones persisting in scalp and blood during tofacitinib.

This clone was seen only a few times. What it recognizes is unknown. As the sequencing template, cDNA was produced by extracting RNA and reverse transcribing it. Clones were read by immunoSEQ multiplex PCR, and TCRdb kept only the in-frame ones, dropping some. Among 150,000 to 200,000 clones listed, roughly 60% were seen once. The germline V gene has CDR1 SGHTA and CDR2 FQGNSA. This CDR3 has 15 amino acids. Trimming removed 1 base from V and 7 bases from J, with 11 bases in between. Treatment of the sample: oral pan-JAK inhibitor, 5-10 mg twice daily. Source: CD4+ T cells sorted from blood, taken at week 49, from a patient treated with tofacitinib. The TCR comes from a human donor with alopecia areata. The V gene is TRBV7-2, the J gene TRBJ1-6; D uncertain. The chain's CDR3 is CASSLVRELNSPLHF. In DNA, the CDR3 is TGTGCCAGCAGCTTAGTTCGAGAGCTGAATTCACCCCTCCACTTT.